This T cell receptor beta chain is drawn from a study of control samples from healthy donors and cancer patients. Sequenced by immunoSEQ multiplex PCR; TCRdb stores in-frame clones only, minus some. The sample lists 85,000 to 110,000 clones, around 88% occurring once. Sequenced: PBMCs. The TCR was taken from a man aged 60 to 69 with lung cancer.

The chain's CDR3 is CASEMGGYTGELFF. The CDR3 DNA sequence: TGTGCCAGCGAGATGGGGGGATACACCGGGGAGCTGTTTTTT. The V call is TRBV27, the J call TRBJ2-2, with a possible D match to TRBD2 (6 bases). Per the germline V gene, CDR1 is MNHEY and CDR2 is SMNVEV (reference sequence). The CDR3 consists of 14 residues. V shed 8 bases and J shed 3 bases, with 13 bases lying between them.